This entry lists 20 T cell receptor beta chains sequenced from one sample in a study of T cell repertoires in ileal Crohn's disease. Method: immunoSEQ multiplex PCR; TCRdb's copy keeps in-frame clones and lacks some. Among fewer than 13,000 clones listed, around 75% were seen once. Time point here: neoterminal ileum biopsy at postoperative endoscopy, about 6 months after surgery. Sequencing was performed on ileal tissue. The receptors stem from an adult with Crohn's disease.

Here the CDR3 DNA reads TGTGCCGACACGGACAGGGTTGGTAATGGCTACACCTTC. Amino acid sequence: CADTDRVGNGYTF. The V gene is TRBV6-5, the J gene TRBJ1-2; TRBD1 aligns across 8 bases. With V trimmed by 11 bases and J by 6 bases, 11 bases remained unmatched. Looked up from germline, CDR1 is MNHEY and CDR2 is SVGAGI. CDR3 length: 13 residues.

V and J are TRBV6-4 and TRBJ1-2, with D perhaps matching TRBD1 (6 bases). Trimming removed 3 bases from V and 0 bases from J, with 8 bases in between. CDR1 MRHNA and CDR2 SNTAGT come from the germline V gene. This CDR3 has 14 amino acids. The CDR3 region is CASSEWGPNYGYTF. The CDR3 nucleotides are TGTGCCAGCAGTGAGTGGGGGCCTAACTATGGCTACACCTTC.

This clone was observed a few times. J is TRBJ2-1 and V is TRBV6-4; TRBD2 matches at 7 bases. CDR1 is MRHNA, CDR2 SNTAGT, per germline. This CDR3 region has 15 residues. V lost 4 bases to trimming and J lost 1 base; unmatched junction nucleotides: 4. CDR3 region: CASSGHGGSYNEQFF. The CDR3, as DNA: TGTGCCAGCAGTGGGCACGGGGGGTCCTACAATGAGCAGTTCTTC.

The chain recombines TRBV6-5 with TRBJ2-2; D may be TRBD2 (7 bases). The germline V gene has CDR1 MNHEY and CDR2 SVGAGI. The CDR3 consists of 14 residues. V shed 0 bases and J shed 6 bases, with 8 bases lying between them. CDR3: CASSYSGGPGELFF. CDR3 bases: TGTGCCAGCAGTTACTCCGGGGGGCCCGGGGAGCTGTTTTTT.

V gene TRBV5-1 combines with J gene TRBJ2-7; a weak D match, TRBD2 (6 bases). Trimming pared 0 bases from V and 2 bases from J, leaving 12 bases between. Germline-derived CDR1 and CDR2 are SGHRS and YFSETQ. The CDR3 is 15 amino acids. The CDR3 region is CASSLAGTAAYEQYF. CDR3 nucleotides: TGCGCCAGCAGCTTGGCGGGGACTGCCGCCTACGAGCAGTACTTC.

V usage is TRBV13 and J usage is TRBJ2-1; D gene unclear. Trimming removed 5 bases at V and 9 bases at J, with 20 bases between. The CDR3 has 15 amino acids. CDR1 PRHDT and CDR2 FYEKMQ come from the germline V gene (reference sequence). The chain's CDR3 is CASSARVFPTTEQFF. CDR3 nucleotides: TGTGCCAGCAGCGCCCGGGTCTTTCCTACAACTGAGCAGTTCTTC.

The chain links TRBV11-2 to TRBJ2-5, with 14 bases aligning to TRBD2. The CDR3 has 19 amino acids. CDR1 is SGHAT, CDR2 FQNNGV, per germline. J lost 5 bases, V lost 1 base, and 12 bases had no gene match. The CDR3 DNA sequence: TGTGCCAGCAGCTTAGTGGGACTAGCGGGGGATAGCTCATACGAGACCCAGTACTTC. Its translation: CASSLVGLAGDSSYETQYF.

In nucleotides, the CDR3 is TGCGCCAGCAGCCAAGGACTTCGGGACAGTTACAATGAGCAGTTCTTC. Residues: CASSQGLRDSYNEQFF. The chain couples TRBV4-3 to TRBJ2-1; 7 nucleotides align to TRBD1. CDR1 LGHNA and CDR2 YSLEER come from the germline V gene. The CDR3 has 16 amino acids. Germline trimming cut 1 base from V and 4 bases from J; bases unmatched to any gene: 7.

The chain couples TRBV30 to TRBJ1-2; D might be TRBD1 (5 bases). Germline V lookup: CDR1 GTSNPN, CDR2 SVGIG (reference sequence). The CDR3 sequence is 13 residues long. Trimming removed 8 bases at V and 8 bases at J, with 21 bases between. The CDR3 sequence is CAASSRQGIGYTF. DNA of the CDR3: TGTGCCGCGTCCTCTAGGCAGGGTATCGGCTACACCTTC.

V and J are TRBV19 and TRBJ1-2; D gene ambiguous. The germline gives CDR1 LNHDA, CDR2 SQIVND (reference sequence). Trimming pared 5 bases from V and 4 bases from J, leaving 14 bases between. This CDR3 region has 14 residues. This CDR3 is CASSVTDGLYGYTF. CDR3 in DNA: TGTGCCAGTAGTGTTACCGACGGACTCTATGGCTACACCTTC.

The genes are TRBV5-1 and TRBJ2-5, with TRBD2 matching 11 bases. Germline V CDR1 and CDR2: SGHRS, YFSETQ. CDR3 length equals 15 residues. After removal of 5 bases from V and 2 bases from J, the junction contained 5 bases not matched to a gene. CDR3 region: CASRTSGGPQETQYF. DNA for the CDR3: TGCGCCAGCAGAACTAGCGGGGGCCCGCAAGAGACCCAGTACTTC.

J is TRBJ2-5 and V is TRBV29-1, with D possibly matching TRBD2 (6 bases). With the DNA end fitting TRBJ2-7 better, the J assignment may be wrong. Germline CDR1 is SQVTM and CDR2 is ANQGSEA. This CDR3 has 13 amino acids. CDR3 in amino acids: CSVAAGLSYEQYF. The CDR3 region has the DNA TGCAGCGTCGCTGCGGGATTGTCCTACGAGCAGTACTTC.

The sample holds a few counts of this clone. The chain recombines TRBV19 with TRBJ2-2, with TRBD2 as a possible D gene (6 bases). This CDR3 contains 16 residues. Between the trimmed V and J ends, which lost 5 bases and 3 bases, there was a span of 16 bases. Germline CDR1 and CDR2: LNHDA and SQIVND (reference sequence). The CDR3 loop reads CASSHSGPGDTGELFF. DNA of the CDR3: TGTGCCAGTAGTCACAGTGGACCGGGGGACACCGGGGAGCTGTTTTTT.

The V call is TRBV4-3, the J call TRBJ2-2; 12 nucleotides align to TRBD2. Germline V CDR1 and CDR2: LGHNA, YSLEER. V lost 2 bases to trimming and J lost 6 bases; unmatched junction nucleotides: 10. The CDR3 runs 18 residues. DNA for the CDR3: TGCGCCAGCAGCCAAAACTCCCTAGCGGGGGGGCCGGCCGGGGAGCTGTTTTTT. It codes for CASSQNSLAGGPAGELFF.

This clone was observed a few times. This chain joins TRBV6-1 and TRBJ1-2, with unresolved D. V gave up 5 bases and J gave up 5 bases, with 9 bases separating them. The germline V gene has CDR1 MNHNS and CDR2 SASEGT. This CDR3 is 12 amino acids long. The CDR3 DNA sequence: TGTGCCAGCAGTCCTTTTCTGTATGGCTACACCTTC. Translation gives CASSPFLYGYTF.

DNA for the CDR3: TGTGCCAGCAGCTTGGATTTGCTGGGAGAAGGGCTAGGCAATGAGCAGTTCTTC. Amino acid sequence: CASSLDLLGEGLGNEQFF. The V call is TRBV5-4, the J call TRBJ2-1; weak D call: TRBD2 (5 bases). CDR3 size: 18 residues. Trimming removed 0 bases at V and 6 bases at J, with 22 bases between. Germline CDR1 SGHNT, CDR2 YYREEE (reference sequence). Full variable domain (remainder filled in from reference TRBV5-4 and TRBJ2-1): ETGVTQSPTHLIKTRGQQVTLRCSSQSGHNTVSWYQQALGQGPQFIFQYYREEENGRGNFPPRFSGLQFPNYSSELNVNALELDDSALYLCASSLDLLGEGLGNEQFFGPGTRLTVL.

By proportion, this clone is large. This sample also contains other DNA sequences that code for the same CDR3. This sequence joins TRBV4-3 and TRBJ1-6; D ambiguous. The germline V and J ends were trimmed by 4 bases and 10 bases, with 17 bases remaining between them. Per the germline V gene, CDR1 is LGHNA and CDR2 is YSLEER. CDR3 size: 15 residues. The CDR3 protein is CASSLNRELTSPLHF. The CDR3 DNA follows: TGCGCCAGCAGCCTTAACCGGGAGCTAACATCACCCCTCCACTTT.

The chain employs TRBV6-6 and TRBJ2-5; no definite D call. V gave up 6 bases and J gave up 1 base, with 3 bases separating them. Germline-derived CDR1 and CDR2 are MNHNY and SVGAGI (reference sequence). There are 11 residues in the CDR3. CDR3 DNA: TGTGCCAGCAGGAGCCAAGAGACCCAGTACTTC. Translated: CASRSQETQYF.

On this clone itself: One end of the junction varies from germline; a read error may be responsible. J is TRBJ1-1 and V is TRBV25-1; D perhaps matches TRBD1 (5 bases). Germline V CDR1 and CDR2: MGHDK, SYGVNS. The CDR3 is 13 amino acids. The CDR3 DNA is TGTGCCAGCAGCCTTGACAGTTACACTGAAGCTTTTTTT. This codes for CASSLDSYTEAFF.

By sample fraction, this clone is medium-sized. The gene calls are TRBV7-9 and TRBJ1-2; tentatively, D is TRBD1 (6 bases). Germline CDR1 is SEHNR and CDR2 is FQNEAQ (reference sequence). V was shortened by 3 bases and J by 4 bases, with 9 bases between the two germline ends. The CDR3 is 13 amino acids. The CDR3 sequence is CASSLGATYGYTF. CDR3 coding DNA: TGTGCCAGCAGCTTGGGGGCCACCTATGGCTACACCTTC.